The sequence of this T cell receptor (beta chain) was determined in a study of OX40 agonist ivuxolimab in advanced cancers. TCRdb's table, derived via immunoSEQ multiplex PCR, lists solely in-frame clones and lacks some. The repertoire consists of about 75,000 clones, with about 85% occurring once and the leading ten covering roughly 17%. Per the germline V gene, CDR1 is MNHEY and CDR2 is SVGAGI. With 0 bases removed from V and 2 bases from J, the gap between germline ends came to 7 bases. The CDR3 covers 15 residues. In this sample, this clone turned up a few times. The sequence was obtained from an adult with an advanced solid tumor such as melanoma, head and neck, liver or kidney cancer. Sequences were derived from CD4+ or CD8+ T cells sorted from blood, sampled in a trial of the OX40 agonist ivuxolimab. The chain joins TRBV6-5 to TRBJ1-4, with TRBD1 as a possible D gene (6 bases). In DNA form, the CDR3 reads TGTGCCAGCAGTTACTCCCAGGGGACTAATGAAAAACTGTTTTTT. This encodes CASSYSQGTNEKLFF.